This T cell receptor (beta chain) was documented in a study of blood T cell repertoires in COVID-19. Study-wide context: Acute-phase and convalescent COVID-19 samples originated in the United States, Italy and Spain.

Produced via immunoSEQ multiplex PCR; TCRdb's table is partial and in-frame only. The repertoire consists of over 200,000 clones, with approximately 89% occurring once and the leading ten covering around 2.5%. This clone appeared once. The germline gives CDR1 KGHDR, CDR2 SFDVKD. CDR3 size: 15 residues. Trimming took 4 bases from V and 3 from J; bases not matched to a gene: 5. The sample taken for sequencing was peripheral blood. V is TRBV24-1 and J is TRBJ1-2; the match to TRBD1 covers 9 bases. The clonotype originates from a woman aged 45-65 years with acute or convalescent COVID-19. Here the CDR3 reads CATSETGGAHYGYTF. In nucleotides, the CDR3 is TGTGCCACCAGTGAAACAGGGGGCGCGCACTATGGCTACACCTTC.